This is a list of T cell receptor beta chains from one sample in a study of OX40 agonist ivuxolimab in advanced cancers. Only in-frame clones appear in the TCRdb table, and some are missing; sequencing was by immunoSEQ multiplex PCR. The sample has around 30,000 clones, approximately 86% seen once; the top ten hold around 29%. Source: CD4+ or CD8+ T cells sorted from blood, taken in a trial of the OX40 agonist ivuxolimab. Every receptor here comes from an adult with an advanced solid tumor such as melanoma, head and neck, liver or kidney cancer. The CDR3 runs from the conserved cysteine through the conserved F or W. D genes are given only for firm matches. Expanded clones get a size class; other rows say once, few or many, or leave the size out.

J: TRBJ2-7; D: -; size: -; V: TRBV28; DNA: TGTGCCAGCAGTTTAATGAGGGCAGAATCCTACGAGCAGTACTTC; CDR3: CASSLMRAESYEQYF
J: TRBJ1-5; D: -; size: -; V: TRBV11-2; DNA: TGTGCCAGCAGCTTAGGGCCTGTTAGCAATCAGCCCCAGCATTTT; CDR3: CASSLGPVSNQPQHF
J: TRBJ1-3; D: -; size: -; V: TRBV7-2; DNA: TGTGCCAGCAGGCAACACAGTACATCTGGAAACACCATATATTTT; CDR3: CASRQHSTSGNTIYF
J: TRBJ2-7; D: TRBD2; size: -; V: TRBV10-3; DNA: TGTGCCATCGGGCGGGAGGGGAACTACGAGCAGTACTTC; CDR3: CAIGREGNYEQYF
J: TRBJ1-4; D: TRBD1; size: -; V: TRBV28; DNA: TGTGCCAGCAGTACTATAAGAGGGGGCAGTGAAAAACTGTTTTTT; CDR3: CASSTIRGGSEKLFF
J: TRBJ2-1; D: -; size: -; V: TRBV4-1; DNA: TGCGCCAGCAGCCAAGTTCAACAACCCAATGAGCAGTTCTTC; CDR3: CASSQVQQPNEQFF
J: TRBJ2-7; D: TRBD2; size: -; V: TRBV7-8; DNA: TGTGCCAGCAGCTTAGCGCCCCCTAGCGGGGGCTACGAGCAGTACTTC; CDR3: CASSLAPPSGGYEQYF
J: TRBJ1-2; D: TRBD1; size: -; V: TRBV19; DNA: TGTGCCAGTAGTACGACAGGGTTTGGCTATGGCTACACCTTC; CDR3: CASSTTGFGYGYTF
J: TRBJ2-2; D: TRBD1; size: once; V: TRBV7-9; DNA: TGTGCCAGCAGTTCCCAAACCAACAGGGGGCTCGACTTCACCGGGGAGCTGTTTTTT; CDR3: CASSSQTNRGLDFTGELFF
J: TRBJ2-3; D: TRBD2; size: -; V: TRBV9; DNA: TGTGCCAGCAGCGCCCAAGGACTAGCGGGGAACACAGATACGCAGTATTTT; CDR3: CASSAQGLAGNTDTQYF
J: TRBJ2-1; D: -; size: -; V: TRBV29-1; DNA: TGCAGCGTTGAGGGGGCGGATGGGCAGTTCTTC; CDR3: CSVEGADGQFF
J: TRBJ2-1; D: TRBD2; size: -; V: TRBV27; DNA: TGTGCCAGCAGTTTAGGGACTAGTGGGGAGCAGTTCTTC; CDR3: CASSLGTSGEQFF
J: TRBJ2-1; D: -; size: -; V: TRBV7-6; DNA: TGTGCCAGCAGCTTAGCGAGAAGGAGCTCCTACAATGAGCAGTTCTTC; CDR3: CASSLARRSSYNEQFF
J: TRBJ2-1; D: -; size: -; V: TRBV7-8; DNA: TGTGCCAGCAGCTTAAAACCCGGCTCGTCGATCGGGGGTTTCCATGAGCAGTTCTTC; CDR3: CASSLKPGSSIGGFHEQFF
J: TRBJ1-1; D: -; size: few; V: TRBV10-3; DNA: TGTGCCACCATAGAGGAGAACACTGAAGCTTTCTTT; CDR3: CATIEENTEAFF
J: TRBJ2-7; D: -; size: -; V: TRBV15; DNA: TGTGCCACCAGCAGAGATAAGGGAGCACCAGGCGAGCAGTACTTC; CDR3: CATSRDKGAPGEQYF
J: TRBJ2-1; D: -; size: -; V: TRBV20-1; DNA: TGCAGCGTCAAACAAAACCATGAGCAGTTCTTC; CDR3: CSVKQNHEQFF
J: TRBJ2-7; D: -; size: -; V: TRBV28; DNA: TGTGCCAGCAGTTTTGCGGAGCTCTACGAGCAGTACTTC; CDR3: CASSFAELYEQYF